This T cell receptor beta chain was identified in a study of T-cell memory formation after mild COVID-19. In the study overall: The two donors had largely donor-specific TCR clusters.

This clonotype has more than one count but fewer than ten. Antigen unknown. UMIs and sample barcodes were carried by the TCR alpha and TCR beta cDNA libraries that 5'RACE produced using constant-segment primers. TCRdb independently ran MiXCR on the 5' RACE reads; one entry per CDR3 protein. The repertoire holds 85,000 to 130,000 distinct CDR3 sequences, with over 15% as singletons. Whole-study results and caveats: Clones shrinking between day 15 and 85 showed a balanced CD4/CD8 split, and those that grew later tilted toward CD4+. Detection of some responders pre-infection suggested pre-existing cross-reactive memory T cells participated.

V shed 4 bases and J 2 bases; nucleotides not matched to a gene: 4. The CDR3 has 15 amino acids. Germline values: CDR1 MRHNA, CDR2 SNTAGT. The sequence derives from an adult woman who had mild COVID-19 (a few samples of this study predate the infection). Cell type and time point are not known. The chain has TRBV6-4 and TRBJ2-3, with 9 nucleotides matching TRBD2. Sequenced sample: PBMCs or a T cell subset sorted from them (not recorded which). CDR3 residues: CASSVLAGSTDTQYF. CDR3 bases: TGTGCCAGCAGTGTCCTAGCGGGGTCCACAGATACGCAGTATTTT.